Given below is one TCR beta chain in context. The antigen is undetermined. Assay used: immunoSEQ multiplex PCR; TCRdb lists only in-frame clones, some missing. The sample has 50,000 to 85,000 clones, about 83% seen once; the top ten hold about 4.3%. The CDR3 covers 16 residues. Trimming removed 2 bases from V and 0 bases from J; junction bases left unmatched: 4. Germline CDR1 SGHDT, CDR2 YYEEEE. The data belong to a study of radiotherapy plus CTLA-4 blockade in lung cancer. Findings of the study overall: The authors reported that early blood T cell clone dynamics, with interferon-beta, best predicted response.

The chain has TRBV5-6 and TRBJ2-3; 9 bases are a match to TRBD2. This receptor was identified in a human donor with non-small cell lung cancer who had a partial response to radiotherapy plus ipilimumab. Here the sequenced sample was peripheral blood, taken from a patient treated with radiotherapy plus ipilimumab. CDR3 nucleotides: TGTGCCAGCAGCTTCTCTAGCGGGACAAGCACAGATACGCAGTATTTT. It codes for CASSFSSGTSTDTQYF.